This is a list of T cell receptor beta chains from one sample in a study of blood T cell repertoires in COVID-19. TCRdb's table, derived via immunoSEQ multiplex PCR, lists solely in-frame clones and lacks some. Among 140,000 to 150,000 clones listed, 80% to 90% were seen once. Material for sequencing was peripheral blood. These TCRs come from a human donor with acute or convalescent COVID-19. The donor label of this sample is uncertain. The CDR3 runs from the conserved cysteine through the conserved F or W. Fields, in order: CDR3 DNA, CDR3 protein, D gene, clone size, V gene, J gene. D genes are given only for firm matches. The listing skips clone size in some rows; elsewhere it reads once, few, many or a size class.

TGTGCCAGCAGTTGGGGGCTCACAGATACGCAGTATTTT	CASSWGLTDTQYF	.	.	TRBV25-1	TRBJ2-3
TGTGCCAGCAGTTACTCCAGTATAACGGGTGGCTACACCTTC	CASSYSSITGGYTF	.	.	TRBV6-5	TRBJ1-2
TGTGCCATCAGGGGGACAGGGACTGAGGGATCACCCCTCCACTTT	CAIRGTGTEGSPLHF	TRBD1	.	TRBV10-3	TRBJ1-6
TGTGCCTGGAGCCGGGGGGCAAGGGCCCAGCATTTT	CAWSRGARAQHF	.	.	TRBV30	TRBJ1-5
TGTGCCAGCAACTCCCGGGGGGGCCCAGGGGAGACCCAGTACTTC	CASNSRGGPGETQYF	TRBD2	few	TRBV3-1/TRBV3-2	TRBJ2-5
TGTGCCAGCAGTTTAAGACACGGTAGCTCCTACGAGCAGTACTTC	CASSLRHGSSYEQYF	.	.	TRBV7-6	TRBJ2-7
TGTGCCAGCAGTCGGGGGGCGAAAGGTGGAAACACCATATATTTT	CASSRGAKGGNTIYF	.	.	TRBV6-6	TRBJ1-3
TGTGCCACCCAAAAATTCAGGGGAGGCAATCAGCCCCAGCATTTT	CATQKFRGGNQPQHF	.	.	TRBV7-2	TRBJ1-5
TGTGCCAGCAGCCAAGCCGGGTACTCCTACGAGCAGTACTTC	CASSQAGYSYEQYF	.	.	TRBV3-1/TRBV3-2	TRBJ2-7
TGTGCCAGCAGCCTCCCCGGGACAGGTGGAACAGGCTATGGCTACACCTTC	CASSLPGTGGTGYGYTF	TRBD1	.	TRBV5-4	TRBJ1-2
TGTGCCAGCAGCTTAGCCCCCTCCGGTACGCAGTATTTT	CASSLAPSGTQYF	.	.	TRBV7-3	TRBJ2-3
TGTGCCAGCAGGGGAGCGGGGGGCGAGGGCTACACCTTC	CASRGAGGEGYTF	.	.	TRBV2	TRBJ1-2
TGCGCCAGCAGCATTCCACAGGGGTTGGATGGCTACACCTTC	CASSIPQGLDGYTF	TRBD1	.	TRBV5-1	TRBJ1-2
TGTGCCACCAGTGGGGAGGGCACCGGGGAGCTGTTTTTT	CATSGEGTGELFF	TRBD2	.	TRBV24-1	TRBJ2-2
TGCGCCAGCACGGCTAGCGGGTACACAGATACGCAGTATTTT	CASTASGYTDTQYF	TRBD2	few	TRBV10-2	TRBJ2-3
TGTGCCAGCAGTCGTCAGGGTACTGAAGCTTTCTTT	CASSRQGTEAFF	.	.	TRBV6-6	TRBJ1-1
TGTGCCAGCAGCACCTGGGGGAGGGACTCCTATAATTCACCCCTCCACTTT	CASSTWGRDSYNSPLHF	.	.	TRBV11-2	TRBJ1-6
TGTGCCAGCAAGAAACAGGGGGACCAGCCCCAGCATTTT	CASKKQGDQPQHF	TRBD1	.	TRBV2	TRBJ1-5